This T cell receptor beta chain was sequenced in a study of graft-versus-host responses after intestinal transplantation. Study results and limitations: Some GvH clones appeared in ileal mucosa or blood before recipient bone marrow.

V was trimmed by 0 bases and J by 4 bases, leaving 5 bases between them. The CDR3 is made up of 13 amino acids. Germline V gene lookup returns CDR1 SGDLS and CDR2 YYNGEE. Plating combined roughly 200,000 CFSE-labeled responder cells with roughly 200,000 irradiated, violet-dye-labeled stimulator cells. TCRdb keeps only in-frame clones here, not all; method: immunoSEQ multiplex PCR. The sample records fewer than 20,000 clones, roughly 40% being singletons. The sequences come from alloreactive CD4+ T cells from a mixed lymphocyte reaction culture, collected before intestinal transplant. Stated subset: CFSE-low proliferating T cells sorted from approximately 6-day pre-transplant mixed lymphocyte reaction (GvH or HvG direction). The gene calls are TRBV9 and TRBJ1-5; D gene ambiguous. This receptor was identified in a human patient who received an intestinal transplant. The CDR3 DNA follows: TGTGCCAGCAGCGTAGATTGGAATCAGCCCCAGCATTTT. Protein product: CASSVDWNQPQHF.